The sequence of this TCR beta chain was determined in a study of cytomegalovirus exposure and HLA in healthy donors. Germline V gene lookup returns CDR1 MDHEN and CDR2 SYDVKM. The ends lost 2 bases at V and 12 bases at J; junction bases unmatched: 10. The CDR3 loop spans 15 amino acids. PCR employed 60 Vbeta and 13 Jbeta primers. TCRdb's copy holds only in-frame clones and misses some; the assay was immunoSEQ multiplex PCR. Found here are approximately 150,000 clones, about 80% of them singletons; the top ten hold approximately 14%. This sequence joins TRBV28 and TRBJ2-1, with 10 bases lining up with TRBD2. What was sequenced was PBMCs. The source of this sequence is a woman between 40 and 50 years old in good health and CMV-seronegative. The CDR3: CASSLGLAGVGGQFF. In DNA, the CDR3 is TGTGCCAGCAGTTTAGGTCTAGCGGGGGTTGGAGGGCAGTTCTTC.